These 7 T cell receptor beta chains were all obtained from the same sample, sequenced in a study of T cells in Graves' hyperthyroidism and ophthalmopathy. From RNA transcripts, TCR beta CDR3 regions were amplified. In the first-round RT-PCR of the TCR CDR3, the HTBI primer set was used. Via MiXCR, TCRdb re-called the multiplex PCR reads, giving one row per CDR3 protein. This table holds about 600,000 distinct CDR3 sequences, more than 15% found once. Input material: blood. These receptor sequences come from a woman aged 40 to 50 with Graves' ophthalmopathy.

The CDR3, as DNA: TGTGCCAGCAGCGCAAGATATAGCGGGAGGGCCGTCCACGAGCAGTACTTC. Residues: CASSARYSGRAVHEQYF. J is TRBJ2-7 and V is TRBV6-2 or TRBV6-3; 11 bases line up with TRBD2. Unmatched junction bases numbered 15, after V lost 6 bases and J lost 5 bases. CDR3 length equals 17 residues. Germline CDR1 and CDR2: MNHEY and SVGEGT.

This clonotype was detected ten times or more. J is TRBJ2-5 and V is TRBV5-6; D not certain. Germline V gives CDR1 SGHDT, CDR2 YYEEEE. The CDR3 has 14 amino acids. V lost 1 base and J lost 5, with 12 bases in between. CDR3 DNA sequence: TGTGCCAGCAGCTTGTTTAGGGTCGGGGAGACCCAGTACTTC. It yields the protein CASSLFRVGETQYF.

This clonotype came up many times. As DNA, the CDR3 is TGTGCCAGCAGCTTATTAAGGGGGAACACTGAAGCTTTCTTT. Translated, it gives CASSLLRGNTEAFF. This chain connects TRBV11-2 to TRBJ1-1; tentatively, D is TRBD1 (5 bases). CDR3 length: 14 amino acids. V lost 2 bases to trimming and J lost 1 base, with 8 bases between them. Germline values: CDR1 SGHAT, CDR2 FQNNGV.

The sample holds a few counts of this clonotype. The chain joins TRBV6-1 to TRBJ2-5; no definite D call. CDR3 length equals 15 residues. Germline V CDR1 and CDR2: MNHNS, SASEGT. Deletions cut 6 bases from V and 2 bases from J, with 16 bases between. As DNA, the CDR3 is TGTGCCAGCAGAACGTGGGGTGGGCCACAAGAGACCCAGTACTTC. Protein product: CASRTWGGPQETQYF.

This clonotype was detected ten times or more. V and J are TRBV2 and TRBJ2-5; TRBD2 aligns across 10 bases. CDR1 and CDR2 (germline): SNHLY, FYNNEI. Germline trimming cut 4 bases from V and 2 bases from J; bases unmatched to any gene: 1. The CDR3 consists of 14 residues. The CDR3 nucleotides read TGTGCCAGCAGTGCGGGACTAGCGCAAGAGACCCAGTACTTC. The encoded protein is CASSAGLAQETQYF.

This sequence joins TRBV7-9 and TRBJ2-2; 14 bases are a match to TRBD2. V shed 8 bases, J shed 7 bases, and the junction held 3 bases outside the gene matches. There are 14 residues in the CDR3. Germline values: CDR1 SEHNR, CDR2 FQNEAQ (reference sequence). This CDR3 is CASGTSGSSGELFF. Here the CDR3 DNA reads TGTGCCAGCGGGACTAGCGGGAGTAGCGGGGAGCTGTTTTTT.

The table lists this clonotype with many counts. This chain links TRBV11-2 with TRBJ2-7, with D uncertain. CDR1 and CDR2 (germline): SGHAT, FQNNGV. The CDR3 has 12 residues. The ends were cut back, 3 bases at V and 6 bases at J, with 9 bases in the middle. The CDR3 DNA reads TGTGCCAGCAGCTTCGACATGGGCGAGCAGTACTTC. Residues: CASSFDMGEQYF.